The 3 T cell receptor beta chains presented below share a single source sample, sequenced in a study of cytomegalovirus exposure and HLA in healthy donors. Assay: immunoSEQ multiplex PCR; the TCRdb copy retains only in-frame clones and omits some. The profile shows 110,000 to 150,000 clones, about 94% of them singletons. Material: PBMCs. The receptors stem from a man aged 18 to 29 in good health and CMV-seropositive.

V gene TRBV5-4 combines with J gene TRBJ1-2; TRBD1 aligns across 8 bases. Germline CDR1 reads SGHNT; CDR2 reads YYREEE (reference sequence). The CDR3 contains 14 residues. The junction had 6 bases not matched to a gene; V was cut back by 5 bases and J by 3 bases. The CDR3 coding sequence is TGTGCCAGCAGGCAACAGGGGGATTACTATGGCTACACCTTC. This codes for CASRQQGDYYGYTF.

V and J are TRBV7-9 and TRBJ2-7; tentative D call: TRBD1 (6 bases). From germline, CDR1 is SEHNR and CDR2 FQNEAQ (reference sequence). Trimming took off 5 bases at V and 3 bases at J, with 14 bases between the two ends. The CDR3 has 14 amino acids. The CDR3 loop reads CASSEGHRFYEQYF. The CDR3 DNA follows: TGTGCCAGCAGCGAGGGACACCGATTCTACGAGCAGTACTTC.

The chain joins TRBV11-3 to TRBJ2-6; 7 nucleotides line up with TRBD1. After removal of 0 bases from V and 1 base from J, the junction contained 9 bases not matched to a gene. This CDR3 region has 19 residues. In germline, CDR1 is SGHNT, CDR2 YENEEA. CDR3 nucleotide sequence: TGTGCCAGCAGCTTAGAAGTCGGACAGGTGCTGTCTGGGGCCAACGTCCTGACTTTC. Its translation: CASSLEVGQVLSGANVLTF.